The 3 T cell receptor beta chains below come from one sample, sequenced in a study of CD4+ T cells in melanoma (dated by TCRdb to 2021 to 2024). Library preparation was by the immunoSEQ multiplex PCR assay. Held by TCRdb, this immuneACCESS table contains in-frame sequences only and omits some clones. Under half of the omission traces to an unresolved V gene where checked; the cause of the rest is unknown. This sample holds about 10,000 clones; around 64% were observed only once. 13% of the sample goes to the ten largest clones. The sample comprised cells from a culture (not recorded whether cultured in vitro). The receptors stem from a human donor with melanoma.

The table lists this clone with a count of one. The chain carries TRBV5-4 and TRBJ1-1; D call uncertain. V lost 2 bases, J lost 6 bases, and 8 bases lay in between. The CDR3 has 12 residues. CDR1 is SGHNT, CDR2 YYREEE, per germline (reference sequence). The CDR3 region has the DNA TGTGCCAGCAGCTTTTTTAAGGCTGAAGCTTTCTTT. Protein product: CASSFFKAEAFF.

The chain couples TRBV18 to TRBJ1-5, with a possible D match to TRBD1 (6 bases). The V gene lost 2 bases and the J gene lost 9 bases, with 20 bases spanning the gap. The CDR3 is 16 residues long. CDR1 is KGHSH, CDR2 LQKENI, per germline. The CDR3 DNA is TGTGCCAGCTCACCAATAAGGGGGACGCCGCCCGGGCCCCAGCATTTT. Amino acid sequence: CASSPIRGTPPGPQHF.

This clone is deemed large (0.1 to 1%). The chain uses TRBV10-2 and TRBJ1-1; 8 bases are a match to TRBD1. V was pared by 5 bases and J by 4 bases, with 6 bases of the junction left unmatched. This CDR3 is 14 amino acids long. Germline V lookup: CDR1 WSHSY, CDR2 SAAADI. This CDR3 is CASSRQGSGTEAFF. The CDR3 DNA follows: TGCGCCAGCAGTAGACAGGGGAGTGGCACTGAAGCTTTCTTT.